Included here is one T cell receptor (beta chain) sequence, with context. These data belong to a study of low-dose radiotherapy and immunotherapy resistance in tumors. Study-level background: Radiation delivery to Cohort 1 consisted of 0.5 Gy per fraction every 2 weeks, summing to 6.5 Gy. Cohort 2 was treated with 1 Gy per fraction every two weeks, amounting to 13 Gy across 26 weeks. Each patient took aspirin at a dose of 300 mg by mouth once daily over the course of four cycles, with dosing beginning on cycle 1 day 1.

Time point described: after trial treatment. The sample's treatment: LDRT plus nivolumab, ipilimumab, low-dose cyclophosphamide and aspirin (RACIN trial). Donors were treated with nivolumab, ipilimumab, aspirin, and low-dose cyclophosphamide and radiotherapy. Alpha- and beta-chain coverage of first-strand cDNA came from TRAV- and TRBV-specific primers. With a constant-region primer and a V-primer adapter, TCRs were subjected to 20 PCR cycles of amplification. TCRdb redid the calling of the reads with MiXCR, one entry per CDR3 protein. The top ten hold around 5.4% of the sample, which has about 30,000 distinct CDR3 sequences, around 54% seen once. This CDR3 has 16 amino acids. V was pared by 1 base and J by 4 bases, with 4 bases of the junction left unmatched. The V gene's germline CDR1 is SGHAT and CDR2 FQDESV (reference sequence).

The clonotype was recovered from a male donor with gallbladder cancer. The sample in question was PBMCs, obtained after low-dose radiotherapy plus immunotherapy. The chain joins TRBV11-1 to TRBJ2-4; 10 positions agree with TRBD2. CDR3 in amino acids: CASSLGSGRVKNIQYF. CDR3 bases: TGTGCCAGCAGCTTAGGAAGCGGGAGGGTGAAAAACATTCAGTACTTC.